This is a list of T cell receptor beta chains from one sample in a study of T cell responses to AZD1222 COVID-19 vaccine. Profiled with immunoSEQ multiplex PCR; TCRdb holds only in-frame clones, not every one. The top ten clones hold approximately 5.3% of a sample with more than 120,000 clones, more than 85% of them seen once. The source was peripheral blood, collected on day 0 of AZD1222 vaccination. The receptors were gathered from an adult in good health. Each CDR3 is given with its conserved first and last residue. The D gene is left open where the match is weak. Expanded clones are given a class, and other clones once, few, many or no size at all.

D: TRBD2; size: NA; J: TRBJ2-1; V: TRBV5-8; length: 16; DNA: TGTGCCAGCAGCTTCACCGGGACTAGCGGGAGCCGCGAGCAGTTCTTC; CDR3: CASSFTGTSGSREQFF
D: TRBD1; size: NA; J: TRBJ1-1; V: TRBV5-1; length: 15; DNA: TGCGCCAGCAGCCCGACCGGGACAGCTAACACTGAAGCTTTCTTT; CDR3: CASSPTGTANTEAFF
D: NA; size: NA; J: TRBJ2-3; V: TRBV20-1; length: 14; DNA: TGCAGTGCTACTGAACTTCGCAGGGGAGATACGCAGTATTTT; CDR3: CSATELRRGDTQYF
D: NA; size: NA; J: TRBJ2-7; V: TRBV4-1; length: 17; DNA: TGCGCCAGCAGCCAAGATGACGGCGGGTCCGCCTCCTACGAGCAGTACTTC; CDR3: CASSQDDGGSASYEQYF
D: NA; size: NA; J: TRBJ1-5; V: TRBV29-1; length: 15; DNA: TGCAGCGTTGAAGACACACCCAGTCGGAGTCAGCCCCAGCATTTT; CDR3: CSVEDTPSRSQPQHF
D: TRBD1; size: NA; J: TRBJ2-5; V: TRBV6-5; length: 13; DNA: TGTGCCAGCAGACAGGGGTTGAAAGAGACCCAGTACTTC; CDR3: CASRQGLKETQYF
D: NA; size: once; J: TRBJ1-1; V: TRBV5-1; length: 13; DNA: TGCGCCAGCAGCCGGGAGGGGGTTGGTGAAGCTTTCTTT; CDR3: CASSREGVGEAFF
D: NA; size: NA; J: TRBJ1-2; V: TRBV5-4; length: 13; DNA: TGTGCCAGCAGCTTGGACGGACAAGATGGCTACACCTTC; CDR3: CASSLDGQDGYTF
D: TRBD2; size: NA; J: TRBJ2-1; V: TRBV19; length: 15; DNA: TGTGCCAGTAGTATACCTAGCGGGAGTAACAATGAGCAGTTCTTC; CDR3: CASSIPSGSNNEQFF
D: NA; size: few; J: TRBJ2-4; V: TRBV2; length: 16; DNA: TGTGCCAGCAGGGGGACAGGGACTAGGGCCAAAAACATTCAGTACTTC; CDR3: CASRGTGTRAKNIQYF
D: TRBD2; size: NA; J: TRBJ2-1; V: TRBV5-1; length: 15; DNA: TGCGCCAGCAGCTTGGGACAGCGGGGGCTCAATGAGCAGTTCTTC; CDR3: CASSLGQRGLNEQFF
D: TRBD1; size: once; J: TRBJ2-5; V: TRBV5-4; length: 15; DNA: TGTGCCAGCAGCGCCTACAGGGGGCACCAAGAGACCCAGTACTTC; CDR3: CASSAYRGHQETQYF
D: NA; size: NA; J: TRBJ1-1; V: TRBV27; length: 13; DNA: TGTGCCAGCAGCTCCCAAGATAACACTGAAGCTTTCTTT; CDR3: CASSSQDNTEAFF
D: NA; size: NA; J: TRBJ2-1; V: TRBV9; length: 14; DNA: TGTGCCAGCAGCGTAGGTGGGCGGAATAATGAGCAGTTCTTC; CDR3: CASSVGGRNNEQFF
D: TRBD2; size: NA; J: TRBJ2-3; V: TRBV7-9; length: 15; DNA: TGTGCCAGCAGCTCGCGGGAGGGCCGCACAGATACGCAGTATTTT; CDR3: CASSSREGRTDTQYF
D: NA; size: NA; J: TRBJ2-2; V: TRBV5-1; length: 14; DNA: TGCGCCAGCAGCCCCGACACCTACACCGGGGAGCTGTTTTTT; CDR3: CASSPDTYTGELFF
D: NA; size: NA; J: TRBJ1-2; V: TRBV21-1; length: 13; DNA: TGTGCCAGCAGTTTCCGGGGGCCCTATGGCTACACCTTC; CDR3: CASSFRGPYGYTF
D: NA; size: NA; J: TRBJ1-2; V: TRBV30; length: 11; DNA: TGTGCCTGGAGTGTTCAGACAGGAGGGACCTTC; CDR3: CAWSVQTGGTF
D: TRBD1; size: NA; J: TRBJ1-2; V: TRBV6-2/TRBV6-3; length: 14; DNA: TGTGCCAGCAGGCCTACAGGGGGCACGTATGGCTACACCTTC; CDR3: CASRPTGGTYGYTF
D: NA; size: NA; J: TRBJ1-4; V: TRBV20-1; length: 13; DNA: TGCAGTGCTAGTTTGGGCATTAATGAAAAACTGTTTTTT; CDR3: CSASLGINEKLFF
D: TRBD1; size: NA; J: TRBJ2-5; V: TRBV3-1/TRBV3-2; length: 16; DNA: TGTGCCAGCAGCCAAGATCAAGGCAGGGGGTTTGAGACCCAGTACTTC; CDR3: CASSQDQGRGFETQYF
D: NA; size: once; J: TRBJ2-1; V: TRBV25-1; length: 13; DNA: TGTGCCAGCAGTGTGGCAGGCTACAATGAGCAGTTCTTC; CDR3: CASSVAGYNEQFF
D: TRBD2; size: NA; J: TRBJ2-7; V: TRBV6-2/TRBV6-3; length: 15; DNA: TGTGCCAGCAGTATTACTAGCGGGAGACGGTACGAGCAGTACTTC; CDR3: CASSITSGRRYEQYF
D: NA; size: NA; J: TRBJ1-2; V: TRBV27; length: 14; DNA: TGTGCCAGCAGCCCTCTTCAGTCGCACTATGGCTACACCTTC; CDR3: CASSPLQSHYGYTF
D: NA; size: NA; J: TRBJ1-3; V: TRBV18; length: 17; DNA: TGTGCCAGCTCCCAAATCCCCCCGACAGATTCCAGAAACACCATATATTTT; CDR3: CASSQIPPTDSRNTIYF
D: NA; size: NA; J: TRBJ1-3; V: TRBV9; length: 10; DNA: TGTGCCAGCTCTGGAAACACCATATATTTT; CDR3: CASSGNTIYF
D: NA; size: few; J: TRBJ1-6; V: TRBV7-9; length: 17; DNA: TGTGCCAGCAGCTTAGATCCTAGGGAGTCCTATAATTCACCCCTCCACTTT; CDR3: CASSLDPRESYNSPLHF
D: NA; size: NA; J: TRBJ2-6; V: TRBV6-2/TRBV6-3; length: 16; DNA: TGTGCCAGCAGTTTGGGGGGTTTATTTGGGGCCAACGTCCTGACTTTC; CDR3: CASSLGGLFGANVLTF
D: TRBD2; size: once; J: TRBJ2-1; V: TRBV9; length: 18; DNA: TGTGCCAGCAGCGTAGCGGCTAGCGGGAGGGCGAAGTACAATGAGCAGTTCTTC; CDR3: CASSVAASGRAKYNEQFF
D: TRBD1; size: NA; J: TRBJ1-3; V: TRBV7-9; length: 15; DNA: TGTGCCAGCACCCCAGACAGGGGGGTTGGAAACACCATATATTTT; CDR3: CASTPDRGVGNTIYF
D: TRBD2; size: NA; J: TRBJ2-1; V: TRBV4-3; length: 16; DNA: TGCGCCAGCAGCCAAGCGAGAGCGGGGGGCCGGGTTGAGCAGTTCTTC; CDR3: CASSQARAGGRVEQFF
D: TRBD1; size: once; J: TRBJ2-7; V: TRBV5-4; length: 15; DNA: TGTGCCAGCAGCAACAGACAGGGCCGACCAGCGGAGCAGTACTTC; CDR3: CASSNRQGRPAEQYF
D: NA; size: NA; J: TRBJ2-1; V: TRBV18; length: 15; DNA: TGTGCCAGCTCACCACCGGGGGGATACTACAATGAGCAGTTCTTC; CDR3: CASSPPGGYYNEQFF
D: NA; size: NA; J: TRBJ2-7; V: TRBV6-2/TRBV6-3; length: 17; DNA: TGTGCCAGCAGTTACGGGGTTCCGGCGGGGTTAGCCTACGAGCAGTACTTC; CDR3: CASSYGVPAGLAYEQYF
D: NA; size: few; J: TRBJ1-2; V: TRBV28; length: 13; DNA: TGTGCCAGCAGTTTAGAGGGCGGCTATGGCTACACCTTC; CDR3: CASSLEGGYGYTF
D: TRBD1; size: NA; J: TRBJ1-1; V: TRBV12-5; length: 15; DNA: TGTGCTAGTGGTCTGTCAGGGGGCTACAAACCTGAAGCTTTCTTT; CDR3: CASGLSGGYKPEAFF
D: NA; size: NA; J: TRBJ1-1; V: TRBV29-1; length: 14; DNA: TGCAGCGTTGGTGGTATTGGTCTGAACACTGAAGCTTTCTTT; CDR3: CSVGGIGLNTEAFF
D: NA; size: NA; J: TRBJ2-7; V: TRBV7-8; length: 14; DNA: TGTGCCAGCAGCTTAGGGGTACTCACGTACGAGCAGTACTTC; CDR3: CASSLGVLTYEQYF
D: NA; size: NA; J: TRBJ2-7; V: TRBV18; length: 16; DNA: TGTGCCAGCTCACCACGAGCAGCTAGGGGCCTGGGGGAGCAGTACTTC; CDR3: CASSPRAARGLGEQYF
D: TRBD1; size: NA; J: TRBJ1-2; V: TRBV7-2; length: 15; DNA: TGTGCCAGCAGGCCCCCGCAGGGGGGATACGGTGGCTACACCTTC; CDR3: CASRPPQGGYGGYTF
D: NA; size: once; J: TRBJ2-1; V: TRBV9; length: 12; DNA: TGTGCCCGCAGGGGGGGGCGGGCTGAGCAGTTCTTC; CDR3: CARRGGRAEQFF
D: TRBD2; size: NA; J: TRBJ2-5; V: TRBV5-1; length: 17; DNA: TGCGCCAGCAGCTTGGAGCCTAGCGGGGGGGCCGGGGAGACCCAGTACTTC; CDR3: CASSLEPSGGAGETQYF
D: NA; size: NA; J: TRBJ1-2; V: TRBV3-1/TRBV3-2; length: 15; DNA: TGTGCCAGCAGCCAACTCGATAAGCAGAACTATGGCTACACCTTC; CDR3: CASSQLDKQNYGYTF
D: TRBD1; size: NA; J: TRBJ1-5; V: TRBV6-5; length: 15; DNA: TGTGCCAGCAGCTCACAGGGGGCGGGGAATCAGCCCCAGCATTTT; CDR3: CASSSQGAGNQPQHF